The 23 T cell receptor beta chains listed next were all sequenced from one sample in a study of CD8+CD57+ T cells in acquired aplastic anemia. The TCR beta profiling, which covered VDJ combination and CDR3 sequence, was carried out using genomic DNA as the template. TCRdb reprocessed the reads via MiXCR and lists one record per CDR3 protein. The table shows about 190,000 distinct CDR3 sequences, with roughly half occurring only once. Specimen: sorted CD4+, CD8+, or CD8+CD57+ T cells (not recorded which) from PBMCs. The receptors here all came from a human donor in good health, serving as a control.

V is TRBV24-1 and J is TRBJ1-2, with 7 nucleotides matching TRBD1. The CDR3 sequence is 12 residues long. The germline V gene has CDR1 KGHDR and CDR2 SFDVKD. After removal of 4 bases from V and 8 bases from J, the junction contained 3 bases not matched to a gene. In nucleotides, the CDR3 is TGTGCCACCAGTGAAGGGGGCGGCGGCTACACCTTC. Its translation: CATSEGGGGYTF.

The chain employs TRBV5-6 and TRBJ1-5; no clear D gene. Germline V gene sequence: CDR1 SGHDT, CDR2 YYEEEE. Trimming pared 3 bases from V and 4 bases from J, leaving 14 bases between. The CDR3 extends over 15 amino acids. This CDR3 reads CASSWKGTSNQPQHF. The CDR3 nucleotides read TGTGCCAGCAGCTGGAAGGGTACCTCAAATCAGCCCCAGCATTTT.

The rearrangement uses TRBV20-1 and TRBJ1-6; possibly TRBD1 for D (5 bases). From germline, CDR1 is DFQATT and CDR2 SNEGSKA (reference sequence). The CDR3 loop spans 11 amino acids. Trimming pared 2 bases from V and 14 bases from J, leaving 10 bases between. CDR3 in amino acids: CSARSGLSLHF. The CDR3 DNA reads TGCAGTGCTAGATCGGGACTATCCCTCCACTTT.

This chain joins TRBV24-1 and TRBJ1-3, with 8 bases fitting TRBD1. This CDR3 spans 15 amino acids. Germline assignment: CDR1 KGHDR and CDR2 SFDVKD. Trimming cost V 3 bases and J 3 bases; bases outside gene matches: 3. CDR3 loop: CATSDNGQGGNTIYF. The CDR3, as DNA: TGTGCCACCAGTGATAATGGACAGGGTGGAAACACCATATATTTT.

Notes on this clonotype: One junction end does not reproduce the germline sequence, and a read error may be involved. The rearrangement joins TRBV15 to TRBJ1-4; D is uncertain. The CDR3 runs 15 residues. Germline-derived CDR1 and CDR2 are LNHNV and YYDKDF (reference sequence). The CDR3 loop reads CATSRDRAANEELFF. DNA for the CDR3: TGTGCCACCAGCAGGGATAGGGCCGCAAATGAAGAACTGTTTTTT.

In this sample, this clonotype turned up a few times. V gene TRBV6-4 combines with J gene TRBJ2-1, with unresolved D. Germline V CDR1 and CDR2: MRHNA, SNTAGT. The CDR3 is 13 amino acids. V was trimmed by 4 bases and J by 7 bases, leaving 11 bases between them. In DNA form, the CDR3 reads TGTGCCAGCAGTGCCGCCCCCACGAATGAGCAGTTCTTC. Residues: CASSAAPTNEQFF.

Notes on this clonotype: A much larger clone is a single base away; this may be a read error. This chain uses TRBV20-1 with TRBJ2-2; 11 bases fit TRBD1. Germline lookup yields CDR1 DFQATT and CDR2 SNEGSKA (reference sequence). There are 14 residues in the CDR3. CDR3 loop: CSAGGQGATGGLFF. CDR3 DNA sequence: TGCAGTGCTGGAGGACAGGGGGCGACCGGGGGGCTGTTTTTT.

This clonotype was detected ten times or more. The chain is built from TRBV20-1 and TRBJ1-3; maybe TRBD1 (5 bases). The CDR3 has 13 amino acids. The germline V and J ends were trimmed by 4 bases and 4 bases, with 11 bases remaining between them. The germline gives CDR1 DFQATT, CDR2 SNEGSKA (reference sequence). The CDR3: CSAMGPLGNTIYF. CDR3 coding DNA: TGCAGTGCTATGGGACCCCTCGGAAACACCATATATTTT.

The DNA of the CDR3 is TGTGCCATCAGTTGGTCAAGAGGCTACACCTTC. It is translated as CAISWSRGYTF. This rearrangement joins TRBV10-3 to TRBJ1-2; D is undetermined. The length of the CDR3 is 11 residues. The germline V and J ends were trimmed by 5 bases and 8 bases, with 9 bases remaining between them. Germline lookup yields CDR1 ENHRY and CDR2 SYGVKD.

CDR3 DNA sequence: TGTGCCAGCAGTTACACAAACCTGAACACTGAAGCTTTCTTT. Translation: CASSYTNLNTEAFF. This sequence joins TRBV9 and TRBJ1-1; D is ambiguous. Germline V gene lookup returns CDR1 SGDLS and CDR2 YYNGEE. The CDR3 loop spans 14 amino acids. Trimming pared 5 bases from V and 0 bases from J, leaving 11 bases between.

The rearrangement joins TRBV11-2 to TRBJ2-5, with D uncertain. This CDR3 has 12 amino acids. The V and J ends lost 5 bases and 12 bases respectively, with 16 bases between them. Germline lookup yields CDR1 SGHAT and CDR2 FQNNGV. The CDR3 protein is CASSRDPVSKYF. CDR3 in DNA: TGTGCCAGCAGCCGCGACCCAGTCTCTAAGTACTTC.

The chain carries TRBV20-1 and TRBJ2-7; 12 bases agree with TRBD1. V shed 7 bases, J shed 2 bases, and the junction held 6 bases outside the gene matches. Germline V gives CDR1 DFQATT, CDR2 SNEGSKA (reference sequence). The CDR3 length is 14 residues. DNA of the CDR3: TGCAGTGAGTTCGGGACAGGGGGCCCCTACGAGCAGTACTTC. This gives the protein CSEFGTGGPYEQYF.

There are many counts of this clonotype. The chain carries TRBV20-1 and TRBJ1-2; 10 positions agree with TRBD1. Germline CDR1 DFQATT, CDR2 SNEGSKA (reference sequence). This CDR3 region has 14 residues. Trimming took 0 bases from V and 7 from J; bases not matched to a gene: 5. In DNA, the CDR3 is TGCAGTGCTAGAGAGCCCGGGACAGGGGCTGGCTACACCTTC. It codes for CSAREPGTGAGYTF.

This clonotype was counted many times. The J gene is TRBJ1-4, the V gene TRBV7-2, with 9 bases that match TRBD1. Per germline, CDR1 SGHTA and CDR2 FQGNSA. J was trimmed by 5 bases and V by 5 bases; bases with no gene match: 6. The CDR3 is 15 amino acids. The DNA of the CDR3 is TGTGCCAGCAGCCGCACAGGGGGCTCAAATGAAAAACTGTTTTTT. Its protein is CASSRTGGSNEKLFF. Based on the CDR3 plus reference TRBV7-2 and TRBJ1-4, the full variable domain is GAGVSQSPSNKVTEKGKDVELRCDPISGHTALYWYRQSLGQGLEFLIYFQGNSAPDKSGLPSDRFSAERTGGSVSTLTIQRTQQEDSAVYLCASSRTGGSNEKLFFGSGTQLSVL.

The CDR3 bases are TGTGCCAGCAGCCAAGCAAATCGAGAGGATGAGCAGTTCTTC. Translation: CASSQANREDEQFF. The gene calls are TRBV7-8 and TRBJ2-1; D is unresolved. Trimming removed 5 bases from V and 8 bases from J, with 16 bases in between. In germline, CDR1 is SGHVS, CDR2 FQNEAQ. The CDR3 has 14 residues.

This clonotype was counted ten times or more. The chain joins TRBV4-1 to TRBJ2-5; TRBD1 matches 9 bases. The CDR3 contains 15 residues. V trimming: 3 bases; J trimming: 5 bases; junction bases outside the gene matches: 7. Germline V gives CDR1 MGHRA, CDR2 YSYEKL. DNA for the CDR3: TGCGCCAGCAGCCACGAGACAGGGGGACGGGAGACCCAGTACTTC. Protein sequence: CASSHETGGRETQYF.

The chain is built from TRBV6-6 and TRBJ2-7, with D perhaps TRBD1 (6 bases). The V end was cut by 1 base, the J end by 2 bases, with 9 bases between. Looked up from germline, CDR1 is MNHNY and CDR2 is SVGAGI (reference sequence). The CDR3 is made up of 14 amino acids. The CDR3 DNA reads TGTGCCAGCAGTTACTTCCGGGACACCTACGAGCAGTACTTC. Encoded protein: CASSYFRDTYEQYF.

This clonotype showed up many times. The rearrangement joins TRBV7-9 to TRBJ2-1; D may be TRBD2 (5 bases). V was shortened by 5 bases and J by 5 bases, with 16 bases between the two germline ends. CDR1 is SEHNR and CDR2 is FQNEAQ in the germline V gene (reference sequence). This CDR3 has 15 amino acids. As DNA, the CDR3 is TGTGCCAGCAGCCTAACCGGGATAGCTAACAATGAGCAGTTCTTC. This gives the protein CASSLTGIANNEQFF.

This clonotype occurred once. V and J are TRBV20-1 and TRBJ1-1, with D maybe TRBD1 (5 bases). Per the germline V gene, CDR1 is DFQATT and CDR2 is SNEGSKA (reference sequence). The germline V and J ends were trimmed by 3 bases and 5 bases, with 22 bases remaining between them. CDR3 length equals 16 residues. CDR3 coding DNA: TGCAGTGCTAGTGGATATCAGCGGGGGTGGGATACTGAAGCTTTCTTT. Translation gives CSASGYQRGWDTEAFF.

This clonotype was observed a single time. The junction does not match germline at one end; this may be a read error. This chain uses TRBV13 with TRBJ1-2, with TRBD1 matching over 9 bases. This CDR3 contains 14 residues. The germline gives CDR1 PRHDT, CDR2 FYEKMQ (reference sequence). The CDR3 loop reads CASSLGDRVYGYTF. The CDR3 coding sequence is TGTGCCAGCAGCCTAGGGGACAGGGTTTATGGCTACACCTTC.

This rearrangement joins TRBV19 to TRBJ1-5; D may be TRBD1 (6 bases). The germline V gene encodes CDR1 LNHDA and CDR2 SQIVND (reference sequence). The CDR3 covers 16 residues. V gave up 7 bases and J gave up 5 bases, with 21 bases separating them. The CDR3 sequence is CASTQGGGRGYQPQHF. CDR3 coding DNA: TGTGCCAGTACTCAGGGTGGGGGGCGCGGGTATCAGCCCCAGCATTTT.

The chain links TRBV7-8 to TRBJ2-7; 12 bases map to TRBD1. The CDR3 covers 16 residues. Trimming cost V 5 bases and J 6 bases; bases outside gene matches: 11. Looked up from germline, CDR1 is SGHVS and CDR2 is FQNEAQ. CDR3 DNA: TGTGCCAGCAGCCGAGGAGGCGGGACAGGGGGCTCCGAGCAGTACTTC. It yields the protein CASSRGGGTGGSEQYF.

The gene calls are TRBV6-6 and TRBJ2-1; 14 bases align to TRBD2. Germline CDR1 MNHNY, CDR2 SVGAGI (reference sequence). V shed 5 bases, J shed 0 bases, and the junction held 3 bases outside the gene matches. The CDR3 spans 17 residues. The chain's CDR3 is CASSGTSGGSSYNEQFF. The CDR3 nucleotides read TGTGCCAGCAGTGGGACTAGCGGGGGTAGCTCCTACAATGAGCAGTTCTTC.